These 20 T cell receptor beta chains share one sample of origin, sequenced in a study of blood T cell repertoires in COVID-19. Method: immunoSEQ multiplex PCR; TCRdb's copy keeps in-frame clones and lacks some. The top ten clones hold about 3.7% of a sample with around 140,000 clones, 84% of them seen once. The sample consisted of PBMCs or T cells enriched from blood (not recorded which). All receptors come from a woman between 45 and 60 years old with acute COVID-19.

V gene TRBV3-1 (or the pseudogene TRBV3-2) combines with J gene TRBJ2-3; TRBD2 is a possible D gene (5 bases). Germline V lookup: CDR1 LGHDT, CDR2 YNNKEL (reference sequence). V gave up 0 bases and J gave up 6 bases, with 10 bases separating them. The CDR3 spans 14 residues. In DNA, the CDR3 is TGTGCCAGCAGCCAAGAGCCGGGGTCGGATACGCAGTATTTT. It translates to CASSQEPGSDTQYF.

This chain uses TRBV7-8 with TRBJ1-2; TRBD1 is a possible D gene (5 bases). This CDR3 has 15 residues. Germline values: CDR1 SGHVS, CDR2 FQNEAQ. V lost 2 bases and J 6 bases, leaving 16 bases between the germline ends. This CDR3 is CASSLTPEGRDGYTF. The CDR3 nucleotides are TGTGCCAGCAGCTTAACACCTGAGGGGAGGGATGGCTACACCTTC.

A word on this clone: The CDR3 ends on some other residue instead of the conserved phenylalanine or tryptophan, so this is likely a read error. The limits of the CDR3 on the DNA are not certain, so only TCRdb's listed CDR3 is given. The chain uses TRBV3-1 (or the pseudogene TRBV3-2) and TRBJ1-2; TRBD1 is the table's D call, not checked against the DNA. Germline CDR1 and CDR2: LGHDT and YNNKEL (reference sequence). Ends included, the CDR3 has 12 residues. The CDR3 sequence: CASSQAGTTVAY.

V is TRBV3-1 (or the pseudogene TRBV3-2) and J is TRBJ1-4; D is perhaps TRBD1 (6 bases). Germline CDR1 is LGHDT and CDR2 is YNNKEL (reference sequence). The CDR3 is made up of 15 amino acids. V lost 0 bases to trimming and J lost 4 bases, with 9 bases between them. CDR3 loop: CASSQEGGLNEKLFF. The CDR3 coding sequence is TGTGCCAGCAGCCAAGAGGGGGGGCTTAATGAAAAACTGTTTTTT.

The V gene is TRBV9, the J gene TRBJ1-2, with TRBD1 matching 9 bases. CDR1 SGDLS and CDR2 YYNGEE come from the germline V gene. This CDR3 region has 16 residues. The junction had 10 bases not matched to a gene; V was cut back by 3 bases and J by 4 bases. CDR3 residues: CASSGSPGQGGYGYTF. As DNA, the CDR3 is TGTGCCAGCAGCGGCTCGCCGGGACAGGGAGGCTATGGCTACACCTTC.

The V gene is TRBV6-5, the J gene TRBJ1-2; 8 bases match TRBD1. The CDR3 covers 14 residues. Unmatched junction bases numbered 8, after V lost 6 bases and J lost 5 bases. Germline values: CDR1 MNHEY, CDR2 SVGAGI. The CDR3: CASRSGQGKYGYTF. CDR3 in DNA: TGTGCCAGCAGGTCCGGACAGGGTAAATATGGCTACACCTTC.

The genes are TRBV5-8 and TRBJ2-7, with D tentatively TRBD2 (5 bases). This CDR3 contains 17 residues. V was cut by 6 bases and J by 6 bases, with 28 bases left in between. The V gene's germline CDR1 is SGHTS and CDR2 YDEGEE. The CDR3 nucleotides read TGTGCCAGCATCCCACGCGGGCGGAGAGTAGGTCCCCTCGAGCAGTACTTC. Its protein product is CASIPRGRRVGPLEQYF.

The J gene is TRBJ2-7, the V gene TRBV3-1 (or the pseudogene TRBV3-2); D is ambiguous. This CDR3 is built from 13 residues. V shed 2 bases and J shed 0 bases, with 5 bases lying between them. Germline assignment: CDR1 LGHDT and CDR2 YNNKEL (reference sequence). DNA for the CDR3: TGTGCCAGCAGCCAATACGGCTCCTACGAGCAGTACTTC. This encodes CASSQYGSYEQYF.

The chain carries TRBV19 and TRBJ1-1; TRBD1 aligns across 10 bases. CDR1 and CDR2 (germline): LNHDA, SQIVND (reference sequence). V dropped 7 bases and J dropped 0; count of bases not matched to a gene: 11. The CDR3 consists of 17 residues. The DNA of the CDR3 is TGTGCCAGTATCACAAGACAGGGGGCGTCGATGAACACTGAAGCTTTCTTT. It yields the protein CASITRQGASMNTEAFF. The variable domain in full, completed from reference TRBV19 and TRBJ1-1, reads DGGITQSPKYLFRKEGQNVTLSCEQNLNHDAMYWYRQDPGQGLRLIYYSQIVNDFQKGDIAEGYSVSREKKESFPLTVTSAQKNPTAFYLCASITRQGASMNTEAFFGQGTRLTVV.

This chain uses TRBV7-9 with TRBJ1-2; a possible D gene is TRBD1 (5 bases). Trimming left V 3 bases short and J 5 bases short, with 13 bases between. CDR1 is SEHNR, CDR2 FQNEAQ, per germline (reference sequence). CDR3 size: 14 residues. The CDR3 region has the DNA TGTGCCAGCAGCTTCCAAGACAGCTCTTATGGCTACACCTTC. Encoded protein: CASSFQDSSYGYTF.

CDR3: CASSPPGQGAQETQYF. The CDR3 DNA reads as TGTGCCAGCAGCCCACCAGGACAGGGAGCCCAAGAGACCCAGTACTTC. The gene calls are TRBV9 and TRBJ2-5; 8 bases align to TRBD1. V gave up 4 bases and J gave up 1 base; unmatched junction bases: 9. The germline CDR1 and CDR2 sequences are SGDLS and YYNGEE. This CDR3 has 16 residues.

The chain recombines TRBV27 with TRBJ2-1; 10 bases are shared with TRBD2. The CDR3 covers 18 residues. Trimming removed 5 bases from V and 4 bases from J; junction bases left unmatched: 14. CDR1 and CDR2 (germline): MNHEY, SMNVEV (reference sequence). CDR3 DNA sequence: TGTGCCAGCAGTCCCCGGACTAGCGGCCCCGGTACATACAATGAGCAGTTCTTC. It translates to CASSPRTSGPGTYNEQFF.

The rearrangement joins TRBV18 to TRBJ1-5; maybe TRBD1 (6 bases). Germline values: CDR1 KGHSH, CDR2 LQKENI. CDR3 length equals 15 residues. Trimming shortened V by 2 bases and J by 6 bases, and 14 bases separated the two germline ends. The CDR3 region is CASSPVLGAGQPQHF. The CDR3 bases are TGTGCCAGCTCACCAGTTTTGGGGGCTGGTCAGCCCCAGCATTTT.

The chain uses TRBV18 and TRBJ1-3; a weak D match, TRBD1 (6 bases). Trimming removed 0 bases at V and 1 base at J, with 10 bases between. The CDR3 has 16 residues. Germline loops: CDR1 KGHSH, CDR2 LQKENI. This CDR3 is CASSPPGTGSGNTIYF. The CDR3 nucleotides are TGTGCCAGCTCACCACCCGGTACAGGGTCTGGAAACACCATATATTTT. The whole variable domain, remainder taken from reference TRBV18 and TRBJ1-3, is NAGVMQNPRHLVRRRGQEARLRCSPMKGHSHVYWYRQLPEEGLKFMVYLQKENIIDESGMPKERFSAEFPKEGPSILRIQQVVRGDSAAYFCASSPPGTGSGNTIYFGEGSWLTVV.

The chain has TRBV7-9 and TRBJ1-2; no firm D call. V shed 1 base and J shed 5 bases, with 8 bases lying between them. The germline V gene has CDR1 SEHNR and CDR2 FQNEAQ (reference sequence). The CDR3 runs 13 residues. The CDR3: CASSLGFLYGYTF. CDR3 nucleotide sequence: TGTGCCAGCAGCTTAGGTTTCTTGTATGGCTACACCTTC.

This clone was seen only a few times. V and J are TRBV6-5 and TRBJ1-5; D ambiguous. V lost 6 bases and J lost 4, with 16 bases in between. The germline CDR1 and CDR2 sequences are MNHEY and SVGAGI. The length of the CDR3 is 15 residues. CDR3 DNA: TGTGCCAGCAGCGTGATTGGGCAGATGAATCAGCCCCAGCATTTT. Protein: CASSVIGQMNQPQHF.

This chain links TRBV19 with TRBJ1-1; 8 bases fit TRBD1. Germline assignment: CDR1 LNHDA and CDR2 SQIVND (reference sequence). The CDR3 has 13 residues. With 10 bases clipped from V and 0 bases from J, the junction kept 4 bases outside the gene matches. The CDR3 sequence is CATQGAMNTEAFF. CDR3 bases: TGTGCCACGCAGGGGGCGATGAACACTGAAGCTTTCTTT.

This clone appeared once. V usage is TRBV18 and J usage is TRBJ2-3, with D perhaps matching TRBD1 (7 bases). V was shortened by 3 bases and J by 6 bases, with 13 bases between the two germline ends. The germline gives CDR1 KGHSH, CDR2 LQKENI. There are 14 residues in the CDR3. DNA for the CDR3: TGTGCCAGCTCACCGGCAGGGGGGAAGGATACGCAGTATTTT. Residues: CASSPAGGKDTQYF.

The chain uses TRBV7-2 and TRBJ2-3, with a weak D call TRBD2 (5 bases). Trimming left V 5 bases short and J 7 bases short, with 22 bases between. This CDR3 spans 16 amino acids. Germline values: CDR1 SGHTA, CDR2 FQGNSA. The CDR3 DNA reads as TGTGCCAGCAGCATAACCTATTTAGCGCAGCACAATACGCAGTATTTT. Protein: CASSITYLAQHNTQYF.

The rearrangement joins TRBV27 to TRBJ2-3; D is unclear. The CDR3 runs to 13 residues. V gave up 2 bases and J gave up 1 base, with 4 bases separating them. Germline V gene data show CDR1 as MNHEY and CDR2 as SMNVEV (reference sequence). CDR3 sequence reads: CASSLVGTDTQYF. The CDR3 DNA follows: TGTGCCAGCAGTTTAGTCGGCACAGATACGCAGTATTTT.